Shown below are 6 T cell receptor beta chains from a single sample sequenced in a study of T cells in Graves' hyperthyroidism and ophthalmopathy. TCR beta CDR3 sequences were amplified from RNA transcripts. A first-round RT-PCR of the TCR CDR3 used the HTBI primer set. TCRdb reanalysed the multiplex PCR reads using MiXCR and keeps one entry per CDR3 protein. The table includes roughly 640,000 distinct CDR3 sequences, more than 15% detected once. Source material: blood. These receptors originate from a woman aged 40 to 50 with Graves' ophthalmopathy.

The table lists this clonotype with a few counts. This chain uses TRBV6-2 or TRBV6-3 with TRBJ2-4; 9 bases are a match to TRBD1. The CDR3 has 17 residues. V trimming: 7 bases; J trimming: 7 bases; junction bases outside the gene matches: 17. Germline CDR1 MNHEY, CDR2 SVGEGT. DNA for the CDR3: TGTGCCAGCAATGACCCATCGCAGGGGACAGGGAGGAACATTCAGTACTTC. Translated: CASNDPSQGTGRNIQYF.

About this clonotype: Being one base from a much bigger clone, this may be a read error. The chain is built from TRBV28 and TRBJ2-1, with a possible D match to TRBD2 (5 bases). This CDR3 contains 15 residues. Trimming took off 7 bases at V and 6 bases at J, with 19 bases between the two ends. Per germline, CDR1 MDHEN and CDR2 SYDVKM. The CDR3 loop reads CASKVQRALVNEQFF. The CDR3 coding sequence is TGTGCCAGCAAAGTACAGAGGGCTTTGGTCAATGAGCAGTTCTTC.

This clonotype was observed at least ten times. The CDR3, as DNA: TGCAGTGCTAGACTAGCGGGAGGTCCTTACTACGAGCAGTACTTC. This encodes CSARLAGGPYYEQYF. The chain links TRBV20-1 to TRBJ2-7, with 11 bases identical to TRBD2. This CDR3 contains 15 residues. Germline V gene lookup returns CDR1 DFQATT and CDR2 SNEGSKA (reference sequence). The V segment lost 2 bases and the J segment 3 bases; nucleotides outside the gene matches: 6.

This clonotype was seen ten or more times. This chain connects TRBV7-8 to TRBJ2-7; D call uncertain. V gave up 0 bases and J gave up 3 bases, with 6 bases separating them. The CDR3 totals 13 residues. Germline CDR1 is SGHVS and CDR2 is FQNEAQ. Written as DNA, the CDR3 is TGTGCCAGCAGCTTAGCGAGCCTCTACGAGCAGTACTTC. Amino acids: CASSLASLYEQYF. The whole variable domain, filled in from reference TRBV7-8 and TRBJ2-7, reads GAGVSQSPRYKVAKRGQDVALRCDPISGHVSLFWYQQALGQGPEFLTYFQNEAQLDKSGLPSDRFFAERPEGSVSTLKIQRTQQEDSAVYLCASSLASLYEQYFGPGTRLTVT.

This clonotype was detected ten times or more. The CDR3 reads CASSHGLQETQYF. The CDR3 DNA sequence: TGTGCCAGCAGCCATGGACTACAAGAGACCCAGTACTTC. J is TRBJ2-5 and V is TRBV11-3, with a weak D call TRBD2 (6 bases). Trimming cost V 5 bases and J 2 bases, with 9 bases left between them. The germline V gene has CDR1 SGHNT and CDR2 YENEEA. The CDR3 sequence is 13 residues long.

The chain combines TRBV6-1 with TRBJ2-5; 9 nucleotides align to TRBD2. Germline V CDR1 and CDR2: MNHNS, SASEGT. Trimming removed 6 bases from V and 1 base from J; junction bases left unmatched: 3. This CDR3 contains 14 residues. CDR3 sequence (DNA): TGTGCCAGCAGGTCTAGCGGGACCCAAGAGACCCAGTACTTC. It translates to CASRSSGTQETQYF.